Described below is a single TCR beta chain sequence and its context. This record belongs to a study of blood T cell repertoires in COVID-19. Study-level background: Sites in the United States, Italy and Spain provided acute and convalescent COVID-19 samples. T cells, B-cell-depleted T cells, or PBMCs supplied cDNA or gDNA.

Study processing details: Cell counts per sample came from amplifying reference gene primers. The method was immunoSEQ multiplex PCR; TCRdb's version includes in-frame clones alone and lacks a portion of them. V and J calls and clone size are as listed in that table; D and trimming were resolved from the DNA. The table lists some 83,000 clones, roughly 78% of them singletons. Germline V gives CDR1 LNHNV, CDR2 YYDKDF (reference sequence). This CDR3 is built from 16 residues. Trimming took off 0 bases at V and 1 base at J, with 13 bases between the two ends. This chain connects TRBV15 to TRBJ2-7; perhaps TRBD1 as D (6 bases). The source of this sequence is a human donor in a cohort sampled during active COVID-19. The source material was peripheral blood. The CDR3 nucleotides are TGTGCCACCAGCAGAGATTGGGGGACACAATCCTACGAGCAGTACTTC. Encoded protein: CATSRDWGTQSYEQYF.